This TCR beta chain was sequenced in a study of glioma-infiltrating T cells. Study results and caveats: Very few CDR3 sequences were shared between tissue and blood. Above-expected tissue-blood divergence occurred in all gliomas, most in low-grade ones.

The ends lost 6 bases at V and 2 bases at J; junction bases unmatched: 12. This CDR3 is 16 amino acids long. Germline CDR1 and CDR2: LNHDA and SQIVND (reference sequence). To note about this clonotype: Its target is not known.

Amplification of TCR alpha and beta CDR3 regions from RNA used iRepertoire nested multiplex PCR. For one-step reverse transcription and amplification, 100-400 ng of tissue mRNA or PBMC total RNA was used. TCRdb called the multiplex PCR reads again in MiXCR, with one record for every CDR3 protein. The sample includes approximately 90,000 distinct CDR3 sequences, about 25% of them seen just once. The V gene is TRBV19, the J gene TRBJ1-2; 7 bases match TRBD1. The sequenced sample consisted of glioma tissue, nonneoplastic brain tissue, or PBMCs (not recorded which). The receptor was isolated from a human donor with low-grade glioma or glioblastoma, undergoing nonglioma brain surgery, or in good health (not recorded which). In DNA, the CDR3 is TGTGCCAGTAGCCTAGGGGGCGGAGGAAGAAACTATGGCTACACCTTC. Residues: CASSLGGGGRNYGYTF.